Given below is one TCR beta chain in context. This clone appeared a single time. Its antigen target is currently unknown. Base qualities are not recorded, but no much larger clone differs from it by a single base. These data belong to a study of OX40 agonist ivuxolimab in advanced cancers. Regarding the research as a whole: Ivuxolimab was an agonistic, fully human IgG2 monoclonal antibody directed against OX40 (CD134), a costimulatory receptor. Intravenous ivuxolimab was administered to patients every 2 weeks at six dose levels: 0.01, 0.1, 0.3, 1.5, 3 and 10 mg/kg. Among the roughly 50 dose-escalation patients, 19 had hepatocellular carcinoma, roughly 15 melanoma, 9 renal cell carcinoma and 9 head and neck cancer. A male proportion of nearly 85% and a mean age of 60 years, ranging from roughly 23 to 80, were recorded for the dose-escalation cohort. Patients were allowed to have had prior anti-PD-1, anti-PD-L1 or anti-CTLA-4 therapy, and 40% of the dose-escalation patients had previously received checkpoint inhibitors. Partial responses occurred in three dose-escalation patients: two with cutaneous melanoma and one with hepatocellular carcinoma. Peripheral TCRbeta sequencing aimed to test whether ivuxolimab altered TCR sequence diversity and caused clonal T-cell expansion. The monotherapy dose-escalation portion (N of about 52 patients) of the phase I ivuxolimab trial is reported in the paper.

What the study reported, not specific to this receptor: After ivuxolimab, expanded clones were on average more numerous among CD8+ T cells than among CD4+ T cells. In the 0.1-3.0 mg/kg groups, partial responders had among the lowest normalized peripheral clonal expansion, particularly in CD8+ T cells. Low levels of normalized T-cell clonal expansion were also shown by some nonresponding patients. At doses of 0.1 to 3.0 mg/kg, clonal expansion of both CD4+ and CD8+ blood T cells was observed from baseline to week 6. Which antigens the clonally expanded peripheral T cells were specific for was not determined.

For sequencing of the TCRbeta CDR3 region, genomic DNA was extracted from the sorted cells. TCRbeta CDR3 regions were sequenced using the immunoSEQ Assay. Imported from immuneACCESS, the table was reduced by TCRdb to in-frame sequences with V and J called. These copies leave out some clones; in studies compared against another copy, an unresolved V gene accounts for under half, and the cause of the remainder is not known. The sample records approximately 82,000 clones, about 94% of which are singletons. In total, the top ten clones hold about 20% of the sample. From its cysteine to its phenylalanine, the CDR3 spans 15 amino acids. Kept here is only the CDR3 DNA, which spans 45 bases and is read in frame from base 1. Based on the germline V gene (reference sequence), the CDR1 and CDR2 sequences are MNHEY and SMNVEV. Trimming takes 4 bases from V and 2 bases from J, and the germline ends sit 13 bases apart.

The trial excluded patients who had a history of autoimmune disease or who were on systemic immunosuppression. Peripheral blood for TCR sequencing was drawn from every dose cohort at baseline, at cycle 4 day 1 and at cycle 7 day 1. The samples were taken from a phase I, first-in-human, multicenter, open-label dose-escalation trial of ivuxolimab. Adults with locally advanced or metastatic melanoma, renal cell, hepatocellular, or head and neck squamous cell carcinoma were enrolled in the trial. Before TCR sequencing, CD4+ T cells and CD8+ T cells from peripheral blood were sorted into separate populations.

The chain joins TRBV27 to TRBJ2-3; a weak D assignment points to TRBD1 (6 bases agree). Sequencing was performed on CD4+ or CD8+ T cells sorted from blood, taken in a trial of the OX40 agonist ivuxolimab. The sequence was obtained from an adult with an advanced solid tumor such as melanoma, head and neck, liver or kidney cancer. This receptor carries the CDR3 CASSYQGRVTDTQYF. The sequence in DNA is TGTGCCAGCAGTTACCAGGGGCGGGTCACAGATACGCAGTATTTT.